This TCR beta chain was sequenced for a study of OX40 agonist ivuxolimab in advanced cancers. In terms of the full investigation: Ivuxolimab, which targeted the costimulatory receptor OX40 (CD134), was an agonistic, fully human IgG2 monoclonal antibody. Prior anti-PD-1, anti-PD-L1 or anti-CTLA-4 therapy was permitted, and checkpoint inhibitors had been received by more than 35% of dose-escalation patients. Of the roughly 50 dose-escalation patients, hepatocellular carcinoma was present in 19, melanoma in about 15, renal cell carcinoma in 9 and head and neck cancer in 9. The paper covers the monotherapy dose-escalation part of the phase I ivuxolimab trial, which included N ≈ 50 patients. A male proportion of roughly 80% and a mean age of around 60 years, ranging from roughly 23 to 80, were recorded for the dose-escalation cohort. The purpose of peripheral TCRbeta sequencing was to test whether ivuxolimab changed TCR sequence diversity and led to clonal T-cell expansion. Partial responses occurred in three dose-escalation patients, of whom one had hepatocellular carcinoma and two had cutaneous melanoma. Intravenous ivuxolimab was administered to patients every 2 weeks at six dose levels: 0.01, 0.1, 0.3, 1.5, 3 and 10 mg/kg.

Trimming removed 0 bases from V and 3 bases from J, leaving 8 bases between the germline ends. The CDR3 runs 14 residues from the cysteine to the phenylalanine. CDR3 DNA only is kept here, 42 bases in frame from base 1. The germline V gene (reference sequence) gives CDR1 as SGHKS and CDR2 as YYEKEE. Comment on this clone: No antigen is known for it. No base qualities exist here, and no much larger clone lies one base off it.

Results and caveats for the whole study, not just this receptor: Clonal expansion of both CD4+ and CD8+ blood T cells was observed from baseline to week 6 at doses 0.1 to 3.0 mg/kg. The antigen specificity of the clonally expanded peripheral T cells was not determined. After ivuxolimab, expanded clones were on average more numerous among CD8+ T cells than among CD4+ T cells. Partial responders in the 0.1-3.0 mg/kg groups had among the lowest normalized peripheral clonal expansion, especially among CD8+ T cells. Low levels of normalized T-cell clonal expansion were also seen in some patients who did not respond.

Genomic DNA was extracted from sorted cells for sequencing of the TCRbeta CDR3 region. The immunoSEQ Assay was used for sequencing of TCRbeta CDR3 regions. TCRdb took over this immuneACCESS table, retaining in-frame rearrangements with V and J assigned. Such tables are incomplete; in checked studies, under half of the missing clones stem from an unresolved V gene, and the remainder is unexplained. The sample table contains 50,000 to 75,000 clones; only one count was recorded for nearly 90% of them. 0.3% to 0.45% of the sample is taken by the ten largest. The trial excluded patients who had a history of autoimmune disease or were on systemic immunosuppression. Peripheral blood for TCR sequencing was drawn from every dose cohort at baseline, at cycle 4 day 1 and at cycle 7 day 1. Samples came from an open-label, multicenter, first-in-human phase I dose-escalation trial of ivuxolimab. Adults with locally advanced or metastatic melanoma, renal cell carcinoma, hepatocellular carcinoma or head and neck squamous cell carcinoma were enrolled in the trial. CD4+ and CD8+ T cells were sorted separately from peripheral blood before TCR sequencing.

This receptor chain uses TRBV5-5 and TRBJ2-3; the D gene is unclear. The source is an adult with an advanced solid tumor such as melanoma, head and neck, liver or kidney cancer. The source was CD4+ or CD8+ T cells sorted from blood, collected in a trial of the OX40 agonist ivuxolimab. The DNA reads as follows: TGTGCCAGCAGCTTGGTATCCAGGACAGATACGCAGTATTTT. This gives the protein CASSLVSRTDTQYF.